This entry is about one T cell receptor (beta chain). These data originate in a study of blood T cell repertoires in COVID-19. Turning to the study itself: Samples came from the United States, Italy and Spain, spanning acute and convalescent COVID-19. PBMCs, B-cell-depleted T cells, or T cells were the source of the cDNA or gDNA that made up the material.

Per the study methods: Estimation of nucleated cell counts was performed using reference gene primer amplification. Profiling relied on immunoSEQ multiplex PCR, and the TCRdb table lists in-frame clones only, not all of them. The D gene and trimming were derived from the DNA, and the V and J assignments and clone size from that table. Among fewer than 250,000 clones listed, about 85% were seen once. V was trimmed by 5 bases and J by 6 bases, leaving 7 bases between them. The CDR3 extends over 12 amino acids. Per germline, CDR1 LGHDT and CDR2 YNNKEL (reference sequence). The V gene is TRBV3-1 (or the pseudogene TRBV3-2), the J gene TRBJ2-2, with D uncertain. This TCR was sampled from a man aged 40-55 years with acute or convalescent COVID-19. The sample was peripheral blood. The CDR3 DNA reads TGTGCCAGCAGCGTATCCCCCGGGGAGCTGTTTTTT. This codes for CASSVSPGELFF.